This T cell receptor beta chain is from a study of response to subunit inactivated influenza vaccine. Broader study findings: The authors proposed limited new T cell recruitment per seasonal influenza vaccination.

TCRdb called the RT-PCR reads again in MiXCR, with one record for every CDR3 protein. The repertoire has some 300,000 distinct CDR3 sequences, around 20% of them found once; the top ten carry about 9.4%. Of note for this clonotype: Its specificity is unknown.

Germline CDR1 reads MNHEY; CDR2 reads SVGEGT. J gave up 4 bases and V 6 bases, and 9 bases lay outside the gene matches. The CDR3 consists of 15 residues. The gene calls are TRBV6-2 or TRBV6-3 and TRBJ2-1, with 7 positions matching TRBD2. The source material was PBMCs from blood, sampled approximately 22 months after vaccination. This receptor was taken from a man aged 50 to 69 who received an inactivated influenza vaccine. The CDR3 sequence: CASSQGLETYNEQFF. DNA of the CDR3: TGTGCCAGCAGCCAAGGACTAGAAACTTACAATGAGCAGTTCTTC.